This TCR beta chain stems from a study of identical twins. Study observations and caveats: Diverse VJ usage suggested most zero-insertion clonotypes were not invariant T cells. Conclusions came from cross-sectional statistical analysis, not from following the same donors.

TCRdb re-analysed the 5' RACE reads in MiXCR, keeping a single row per CDR3 protein. The table records about 920,000 distinct CDR3 sequences, about 12% of them present only once. The table lists this clonotype with a few counts. The antigen is undetermined. The same specimen was also included in a second study, on yellow fever vaccine responses in identical twins.

The receptor was isolated from a woman younger than 30 in good health. The sequenced sample was PBMCs.

CDR3 residues: CASSQVADTEAFF. The CDR3 region has the DNA TGCGCCAGCAGCCAAGTGGCGGACACTGAAGCTTTCTTT. The chain is built from TRBV4-1 and TRBJ1-1; D gene unclear. This CDR3 is 13 amino acids long. The germline gives CDR1 MGHRA, CDR2 YSYEKL. V lost 1 base, J lost 3 bases, and 6 bases lay in between.